The next 20 T cell receptor beta chains were all read from a single sample in a study of early T cells in non-severe SARS-CoV-2 infection. One entry per CDR3 protein results from TCRdb running MiXCR on the 5' RACE reads. Of under 30,000 distinct CDR3 sequences listed, 4.5% to 7% are singletons. What was sequenced was whole blood. The receptors shown here come from an adult who was a healthcare worker with PCR-confirmed SARS-CoV-2 infection or an uninfected control (not recorded which).

This clonotype has a count of ten or more. The chain is built from TRBV21-1 and TRBJ2-5; TRBD2 is the table's D call and was not checked against the DNA. TRBV21-1 is a documented pseudogene. CDR3 size: 16 residues. CDR3 DNA sequence: TGTGCCAGCAGCCCGCCGGGACTAGCGGCCAGGGAGACCCAGTACTTC. Translated: CASSPPGLAARETQYF.

In its sample, this clonotype was seen many times. J is TRBJ2-2 and V is TRBV18, with no clear D. V was shortened by 5 bases and J by 4 bases, with 11 bases between the two germline ends. Germline CDR1 KGHSH, CDR2 LQKENI. CDR3 length: 14 amino acids. CDR3 region: CASSSDWVTGELFF. CDR3 nucleotide sequence: TGTGCCAGCTCATCCGATTGGGTCACCGGGGAGCTGTTTTTT.

The chain uses TRBV11-2 and TRBJ2-7; D is unclear. V shed 0 bases and J shed 3 bases, with 9 bases lying between them. The CDR3 covers 14 residues. The germline gives CDR1 SGHAT, CDR2 FQNNGV. As DNA, the CDR3 is TGTGCCAGCAGCTTAGATCGGCCGATCTACGAGCAGTACTTC. Amino acid sequence: CASSLDRPIYEQYF.

This clonotype was counted at least ten times. The V and J genes are TRBV7-8 and TRBJ2-4, with D possibly matching TRBD1 (5 bases). Trimming removed 5 bases from V and 7 bases from J, with 15 bases in between. Per germline, CDR1 SGHVS and CDR2 FQNEAQ. The CDR3 totals 14 residues. The CDR3 bases are TGTGCCAGCAGCCGCCTAGACAGAACCAACATTCAGTACTTC. Protein product: CASSRLDRTNIQYF.

In this sample, this clonotype turned up many times. V is TRBV28 and J is TRBJ1-1; 8 bases line up with TRBD1. The length of the CDR3 is 15 residues. Germline-derived CDR1 and CDR2 are MDHEN and SYDVKM. The junction had 10 bases not matched to a gene; V was cut back by 5 bases and J by 5 bases. The CDR3 protein is CASSPGGQRWTEAFF. The CDR3 DNA sequence: TGTGCCAGCAGTCCAGGGGGCCAGAGGTGGACTGAAGCTTTCTTT.

This clonotype was observed at least ten times. The rearrangement uses TRBV7-9 and TRBJ2-7; D gene ambiguous. There are 13 residues in the CDR3. Trimming pared 5 bases from V and 0 bases from J, leaving 8 bases between. Germline CDR1 reads SEHNR; CDR2 reads FQNEAQ (reference sequence). The CDR3 protein is CASSLSSSYEQYF. CDR3 nucleotide sequence: TGTGCCAGCAGCCTCTCGAGCTCCTACGAGCAGTACTTC.

There are many counts of this clonotype. The chain combines TRBV20-1 with TRBJ1-4; no firm D call. Between the trimmed V and J ends, which lost 5 bases and 8 bases, there was a span of 9 bases. The CDR3 covers 11 residues. From germline, CDR1 is DFQATT and CDR2 SNEGSKA (reference sequence). CDR3 residues: CSAWTLEKLFF. Written as DNA, the CDR3 is TGCAGTGCTTGGACTCTAGAAAAACTGTTTTTT.

This clonotype was observed at least ten times. The chain joins TRBV28 to TRBJ2-2; tentative D call: TRBD2 (5 bases). Trimming stripped 7 bases from V and 4 bases from J, with 19 bases between. This CDR3 has 16 residues. CDR1 MDHEN and CDR2 SYDVKM come from the germline V gene. The CDR3 DNA reads TGTGCCAGCAACCCCCCGGGGAGAAGGGTCACCGGGGAGCTGTTTTTT. It codes for CASNPPGRRVTGELFF. The whole variable domain, remainder taken from reference TRBV28 and TRBJ2-2, is DVKVTQSSRYLVKRTGEKVFLECVQDMDHENMFWYRQDPGLGLRLIYFSYDVKMKEKGDIPEGYSVSREKKERFSLILESASTNQTSMYLCASNPPGRRVTGELFFGEGSRLTVL.

This clonotype was detected only a few times. The chain links TRBV2 to TRBJ1-6; no clear D. This CDR3 comprises 12 residues. Trimming stripped 4 bases from V and 13 bases from J, with 11 bases between. Germline V gene lookup returns CDR1 SNHLY and CDR2 FYNNEI. Written as DNA, the CDR3 is TGTGCCAGCAGTGCCCCCACCTCGCCCCTCCACTTT. Residues: CASSAPTSPLHF.

This clonotype was counted ten times or more. V usage is TRBV7-2 and J usage is TRBJ2-2; the match to TRBD2 covers 13 bases. The CDR3 totals 17 residues. In germline, CDR1 is SGHTA, CDR2 FQGNSA. The V gene end was trimmed by 4 bases and the J gene end by 4 bases; junction bases not matched to a gene: 6. The CDR3: CASSSPGLAGATGELFF. CDR3 in DNA: TGTGCCAGCAGCTCACCAGGACTAGCGGGGGCCACCGGGGAGCTGTTTTTT.

This clonotype was picked up many times. The chain has TRBV21-1 and TRBJ2-7. TRBV21-1 is assigned pseudogene status. The CDR3 is 13 amino acids. In nucleotides, the CDR3 is TGTGCCAGCCAAATCGGGGTCATCTACGAGCAGTACTTC. Translation: CASQIGVIYEQYF.

At least ten counts were recorded for this clonotype. The chain's CDR3 is CAISERGGDSPLHF. Written as DNA, the CDR3 is TGTGCCATCAGTGAAAGAGGGGGCGATTCACCCCTCCACTTT. This chain connects TRBV10-3 to TRBJ1-6; 7 positions agree with TRBD1. J was trimmed by 8 bases and V by 3 bases; bases with no gene match: 4. Germline-derived CDR1 and CDR2 are ENHRY and SYGVKD. The CDR3 has 14 residues.

This clonotype is medium-sized (0.01 to 0.1%). The rearrangement uses TRBV12-3 or TRBV12-4 and TRBJ2-7, with TRBD1 matching 9 bases. Germline trimming cut 2 bases from V and 5 bases from J; bases unmatched to any gene: 10. The CDR3 runs to 16 residues. The CDR3 protein is CASSLRGGQGTHEQYF. The CDR3 nucleotides read TGTGCCAGCAGTTTACGAGGGGGACAGGGCACACACGAGCAGTACTTC.

This clonotype appeared once. One base away lies a much larger clone, so this may be a sequencing read error. The J gene is TRBJ2-2, the V gene TRBV19; D tentatively reads TRBD1 or TRBD2 (5 bases each). CDR1 LNHDA and CDR2 SQIVND come from the germline V gene (reference sequence). This CDR3 spans 15 amino acids. The CDR3 region is CASSIGPRENGDLFF. CDR3 nucleotide sequence: TGTGCCAGTAGTATAGGACCCAGGGAAAACGGGGATCTGTTTTTT.

The CDR3 region has the DNA TGTGCCAGCAGCTTAACTAGCGGGGGGGCCGGGGAGACCCAGTACTTC. Residues: CASSLTSGGAGETQYF. The J gene is TRBJ2-5, the V gene TRBV7-6; 13 positions match TRBD2. Germline loops: CDR1 SGHVS, CDR2 FNYEAQ. The CDR3 is made up of 16 amino acids. Trimming at V came to 2 bases and at J to 5 bases, leaving 5 bases not matched to a gene.

This clonotype was seen repeatedly, ten times or more. The rearrangement uses TRBV11-2 and TRBJ2-4; D may correspond to TRBD1 or TRBD2 (6 bases each). CDR3 length: 15 residues. The germline V gene has CDR1 SGHAT and CDR2 FQNNGV. Trimming stripped 5 bases from V and 7 bases from J, with 18 bases between. The CDR3: CASSLPQGRGNIQYF. The CDR3 DNA reads TGTGCCAGCAGCCTACCACAGGGCCGGGGGAACATTCAGTACTTC. The variable domain in full, completed from reference TRBV11-2 and TRBJ2-4, reads EAGVAQSPRYKIIEKRQSVAFWCNPISGHATLYWYQQILGQGPKLLIQFQNNGVVDDSQLPKDRFSAERLKGVDSTLKIQPAKLEDSAVYLCASSLPQGRGNIQYFGAGTRLSVL.

By share, this clonotype counts as medium-sized. The chain combines TRBV4-2 with TRBJ1-5; no clear D gene. Germline loops: CDR1 LGHNA, CDR2 YNFKEQ. V lost 1 base to trimming and J lost 7 bases, with 2 bases between them. CDR3 length equals 11 residues. CDR3 DNA: TGTGCCAGCAGCCAAGGGCAGCCCCAGCATTTT. The encoded protein is CASSQGQPQHF.

The J gene is TRBJ2-1, the V gene TRBV5-6; the D is unclear. CDR1 is SGHDT and CDR2 is YYEEEE in the germline V gene. Between the trimmed V and J ends, which lost 0 bases and 6 bases, there was a span of 7 bases. The CDR3 sequence is 13 residues long. The CDR3 region has the DNA TGTGCCAGCAGCTTGGGGCCCTCCAATGAGCAGTTCTTC. It yields the protein CASSLGPSNEQFF.

This rearrangement joins TRBV20-1 to TRBJ2-7; TRBD1 matches at 9 bases. Germline V lookup: CDR1 DFQATT, CDR2 SNEGSKA (reference sequence). V gave up 0 bases and J gave up 3 bases; unmatched junction bases: 3. The CDR3 runs 14 residues. The CDR3 nucleotides are TGCAGTGCTAGAGATAAGGGACAGGGCTACGAGCAGTACTTC. Amino acids: CSARDKGQGYEQYF.

The J gene is TRBJ2-3, the V gene TRBV29-1; no clear D. Per the germline V gene, CDR1 is SQVTM and CDR2 is ANQGSEA. CDR3 length: 12 residues. Deletions cut 7 bases from V and 0 bases from J, with 8 bases between. The CDR3, as DNA: TGCAGCGGAAGAAAAAGCACAGATACGCAGTATTTT. Translation gives CSGRKSTDTQYF.